This T cell receptor beta chain was profiled in a study of regulatory T cells in long-lasting Graves disease. Findings and caveats of the study: Persistent cases favored TRBV28, TRBJ1-2 and TRBJ2-5.

Construction of TCR beta libraries relied on iRepertoire HTBI primers and on Arm-PCR targeting CDR3 regions. From the multiplex PCR reads, TCRdb called clonotypes with MiXCR, one entry per CDR3 protein. The sample carries roughly 560,000 distinct CDR3 sequences, around 12% recorded once. V dropped 5 bases and J dropped 8; count of bases not matched to a gene: 11. Germline V gene lookup returns CDR1 SGHAT and CDR2 FQNNGV. This CDR3 has 14 residues. This clonotype was seen many times. What it binds is not known. Stated time point: newly diagnosed GD, antithyroid drugs for less than 3 months. PBMC-derived RNA was used for the TCR library. Criteria from the American Thyroid Association guidelines were applied to diagnose Graves' disease. Separately, the same data were catalogued under a study of T cells in Graves' hyperthyroidism and ophthalmopathy. Turning to that study: Clinical symptoms, serum thyroxine, TRAb, thyroid ultrasound and orbital computed tomography established diagnosis.

The sequencing used peripheral blood mononuclear cells (PBMCs), collected at new diagnosis, from a patient treated with antithyroid drugs. The V gene is TRBV11-2, the J gene TRBJ1-2, with 7 bases matching TRBD1. The sequence was collected from a woman aged 25 to 39 with Graves disease. The CDR3 DNA reads as TGTGCCAGCAGCCCTTTACGGACAGGCGACGGCTACACCTTC. The encoded protein is CASSPLRTGDGYTF. Complete variable domain (other parts from reference TRBV11-2 and TRBJ1-2): EAGVAQSPRYKIIEKRQSVAFWCNPISGHATLYWYQQILGQGPKLLIQFQNNGVVDDSQLPKDRFSAERLKGVDSTLKIQPAKLEDSAVYLCASSPLRTGDGYTFGSGTRLTVV.